The clone carrying this TCR beta chain is a singleton in its sample. This entry belongs to a study of blood T cell repertoires in COVID-19. Sequencing was performed with immunoSEQ multiplex PCR; in TCRdb, only in-frame clones are kept and a portion is missing. The sample consists of about 270,000 clones, approximately 89% of them appearing once. Sequenced input: PBMCs or T cells enriched from blood (not recorded which). The source is a woman in her 40s with acute COVID-19.

CDR3 nucleotides: TGTGCCAGTAGTAATACAGGGGGCCAAGAGACCCAGTACTTC. This codes for CASSNTGGQETQYF. V and J are TRBV19 and TRBJ2-5; TRBD1 agrees at 8 bases. Germline V gene data show CDR1 as LNHDA and CDR2 as SQIVND (reference sequence). This CDR3 has 14 residues. J gave up 1 base and V 4 bases, and 2 bases lay outside the gene matches.